Reported below is one T cell receptor (beta chain). No antigen is known for it. No base-level quality is on record; no much larger clone is a single base apart. The sample belongs to a study of blood T cells in healthy people across ages (dated by TCRdb to between 2015 and 2016). A note on the overall study: In model experiments, template switching captured about one uniquely barcoded TCR beta cDNA molecule for every two T cells. The donors were divided into four age groups: young (average 16 years), middle-aged (about 41), aged (approximately 62) and long-lived (roughly 82). Two additional independent replicas of 1 million unique cDNA reads from the same blood draw were analyzed for two donors (one aged 18 to 30 and one aged 80 or older). To track age-related changes in TCR beta repertoire diversity, the study relied on deep sequencing normalized with unique cDNA molecular identifiers. To avoid experimental bias, donors of different ages were distributed randomly across sequencing lanes.

Library preparation employed 5' RACE. The listed sequencing device is Illumina HiSeq 2500. A second PCR of about 6 to 11 cycles was performed with a sample-barcoded 5' primer and a J-beta primer mix. A template-switch 5' adaptor carrying 12 random nucleotides introduced a unique molecular identifier onto each TCR beta cDNA molecule. At least 2.5 million CDR3-containing paired-end reads were obtained from each sample. The Mint cDNA synthesis kit, primed by a TRBC-specific oligonucleotide, was used to synthesize first-strand cDNA from all RNA. Following uracil-DNA glycosylase treatment, a first 18-cycle PCR with universal primers M1SS and BC2_uni_R was performed on all cDNA. The original methods were these. For normalization, 1 million high-quality reads, each with a distinct molecular identifier, were randomly selected from each sample. Reads with shared molecular identifiers were discarded instead of being binned into consensus sequences. MiTCR, with a Q25 quality threshold and the strictest error-elimination algorithm, was used for CDR3 identification, clonotype clustering and error correction. A nonparametric unseen species model with Euler transformation was used to estimate lower-bound total TCR beta diversity. TCRdb ran its own pipeline on the public reads, namely fastp trimming at Q25 and MiXCR clone calling, and kept in-frame beta chains. When rows share a CDR3 protein, they turn into one entry using the most common DNA and genes. The V and J calls come from TCRdb's annotation, not from the publication. The sample table shows approximately 800,000 distinct CDR3 sequences, and over 45% are seen once. Roughly 22% of the sample belongs to the ten largest clones.

Trimming accounts for 3 bases at V and 12 bases at J, while the number of junction bases matched to no gene is 15. CDR1 DFQATT and CDR2 SNEGSKA were looked up in the germline V gene (reference sequence). The CDR3 has 15 amino acids, counting the end cysteine and phenylalanine. Only the CDR3 DNA stays, 45 bases, in frame from base 1. Systemically healthy Caucasian individuals from Russia, some 36 in total and aged about 6 to 90 years, were included as donors. Each donor gave around 9.5 milliliters of peripheral blood, collected into EDTA-treated Vacutainer tubes. Ficoll-Paque density-gradient centrifugation was used to isolate PBMCs, with at least 6 million obtained per sample. Total RNA was extracted from PBMCs with Trizol reagent, with at least 5.5 micrograms obtained per sample. For every donor, an aliquot of PBMCs went through flow cytometry to measure the percentages of naive CD45RAhigh/CD27high T cells.

Findings and caveats that apply to the study as a whole: Bulk unsorted PBMC profiling prevented conclusive comparison of naive and antigen-experienced compartments. Because the CMV infection status of the donors was unknown, age-related changes in expanded clonotypes may potentially have been confounded. Observed TCR beta diversity correlated strongly with the percentage of naive T cells measured by flow cytometry. Estimates of total diversity based on one million sequenced T cells were considered lower bounds and underestimates. As age increased, observed TCR beta diversity per million T cells dropped in a roughly linear way, and a significant reduction was already evident by age about 40. The long-lived group showed more naive CD4+ T cells, fewer expanded clones and increased TCR diversity than the aged group, suggesting age selection.

Sequenced input: blood. The sequence links TRBV20-1 to TRBJ2-7; 12 bases in between match TRBD1. The sequence was collected from a man aged 30 to 39 in good health. Here is the DNA: TGCAGTGCTAGTAGGTGGGACAGGGGGCAAGGAGGTGCGTACTTC. Protein translation: CSASRWDRGQGGAYF.